The clone carrying this TCR beta chain was observed at least ten times. Its antigen remains unidentified. Lactation, pregnancy, other autoimmune disease or uncontrolled infection led to exclusion of patients. V gave up 1 base and J gave up 5 bases, with 13 bases separating them. The CDR3 loop spans 15 amino acids. CDR1 LGHDT and CDR2 YNNKEL come from the germline V gene (reference sequence). These data are taken from a study of T cells in Graves' hyperthyroidism and ophthalmopathy. Notes on the study in general: Among thyroid clonotypes expanded above 0.001, most also appeared in blood. Ophthalmopathy was identified by the model a median approximately 6.4 months ahead of onset.

Template material for amplifying TCR beta CDR3 regions consisted of RNA transcripts. A set of HTBI primers served as the primers for a first-round RT-PCR of the TCR CDR3. One entry per CDR3 protein, called by TCRdb with MiXCR from the multiplex PCR reads. The sample consists of more than 600,000 distinct CDR3 sequences, about 17% of them appearing once. The sample was blood. This rearrangement joins TRBV3-1 to TRBJ2-3; D gene uncertain. The receptor comes from a young man with Graves' hyperthyroidism. The CDR3 nucleotides are TGTGCCAGCAGCCAAGTCATCCAAAAGGTAGATACGCAGTATTTT. This translates into CASSQVIQKVDTQYF.